Below, 23 T cell receptor beta chains from the same sample are listed, as sequenced in a study of blood T cell repertoires in COVID-19 (TCRdb year 2020). Receptor libraries were prepared by the immunoSEQ multiplex PCR assay. The table was pulled from immuneACCESS by TCRdb, which kept in-frame rearrangements only. Such tables lose some clones; where checked, under half of the loss comes from unresolved V genes, and the rest has no known cause. This sample gives roughly 210,000 clones in total; about 87% of them show up just once. 1.5% to 2% of the sample rests with the top ten. Specimen: peripheral blood. The receptors stem from an older man with acute or convalescent COVID-19.

The rearrangement uses TRBV19 and TRBJ1-1; D remains ambiguous. Deletions cut 6 bases from V and 0 bases from J, with 14 bases between. The germline V gene encodes CDR1 LNHDA and CDR2 SQIVND (reference sequence). This CDR3 comprises 15 residues. CDR3 nucleotide sequence: TGTGCCAGTAGCCAACAGAGTTTGATGAACACTGAAGCTTTCTTT. It yields the protein CASSQQSLMNTEAFF.

The genes are TRBV5-1 and TRBJ2-3, with D unresolved. Trimming took off 0 bases at V and 2 bases at J, with 10 bases between the two ends. Per the germline V gene, CDR1 is SGHRS and CDR2 is YFSETQ. The CDR3 is 15 amino acids. DNA for the CDR3: TGCGCCAGCAGCTTGGCTTCGTTTTTCACAGATACGCAGTATTTT. It translates to CASSLASFFTDTQYF.

The sample holds one count of this clone. The rearrangement joins TRBV6-6 to TRBJ1-1; 10 bases fit TRBD1. The CDR3 has 16 amino acids. V dropped 4 bases and J dropped 1; count of bases not matched to a gene: 6. CDR1 is MNHNY and CDR2 is SVGAGI in the germline V gene (reference sequence). CDR3 sequence: CASSSRQGATNTEAFF. The CDR3 DNA reads as TGTGCCAGCAGTTCTCGACAGGGGGCGACGAACACTGAAGCTTTCTTT.

The chain uses TRBV9 and TRBJ2-2, with TRBD1 matching over 11 bases. The germline gives CDR1 SGDLS, CDR2 YYNGEE. V lost 4 bases to trimming and J lost 4 bases; unmatched junction nucleotides: 6. The CDR3 extends over 16 amino acids. CDR3 protein: CASSRTGGALTGELFF. CDR3 bases: TGTGCCAGCAGCCGGACAGGGGGCGCCCTCACCGGGGAGCTGTTTTTT.

Comment on this clone: Other DNA sequences in this sample translate to the same CDR3. This chain uses TRBV11-2 with TRBJ2-1; D remains unclear. V lost 0 bases, J lost 4 bases, and 4 bases lay in between. CDR3 length: 13 residues. Germline CDR1 is SGHAT and CDR2 is FQNNGV. CDR3 region: CASSLDRYNEQFF. DNA for the CDR3: TGTGCCAGCAGCTTAGACAGGTACAATGAGCAGTTCTTC. Full variable domain (outside the CDR3, taken from reference TRBV11-2 and TRBJ2-1): EAGVAQSPRYKIIEKRQSVAFWCNPISGHATLYWYQQILGQGPKLLIQFQNNGVVDDSQLPKDRFSAERLKGVDSTLKIQPAKLEDSAVYLCASSLDRYNEQFFGPGTRLTVL.

This chain joins TRBV4-1 and TRBJ2-3, with 10 bases fitting TRBD2. The CDR3 covers 17 residues. Per the germline V gene, CDR1 is MGHRA and CDR2 is YSYEKL. The V and J ends lost 1 base and 2 bases, in that order; junction bases with no gene match: 6. The CDR3: CASSQVASGSLTDTQYF. In DNA, the CDR3 is TGCGCCAGCAGCCAAGTCGCTAGCGGGAGTCTCACAGATACGCAGTATTTT.

The sample holds a few counts of this clone. The chain is built from TRBV28 and TRBJ2-7; D perhaps matches TRBD1 (6 bases). Germline V lookup: CDR1 MDHEN, CDR2 SYDVKM. The V gene lost 3 bases and the J gene lost 3 bases, with 9 bases spanning the gap. The CDR3 contains 13 residues. The CDR3 coding sequence is TGTGCCAGCAGTTTTGCAGGGGACTACGAGCAGTACTTC. Its translation is CASSFAGDYEQYF.

As to this clone: Within the sample, other DNA sequences also encode this same CDR3. The gene calls are TRBV5-1 and TRBJ1-3; D may be TRBD1 (5 bases). Germline V gene lookup returns CDR1 SGHRS and CDR2 YFSETQ. The CDR3 loop spans 16 amino acids. The V end was cut by 0 bases, the J end by 0 bases, with 10 bases between. The CDR3 reads CASSLGQGYSGNTIYF. CDR3 DNA sequence: TGCGCCAGCAGCTTGGGTCAGGGTTACTCTGGAAACACCATATATTTT.

The chain combines TRBV2 with TRBJ2-7; tentative D call: TRBD1 (6 bases). There are 13 residues in the CDR3. V gave up 5 bases and J gave up 3 bases, with 11 bases separating them. Germline CDR1 reads SNHLY; CDR2 reads FYNNEI. Here the CDR3 reads CASSTTGFYEQYF. Written as DNA, the CDR3 is TGTGCCAGCAGTACAACAGGGTTCTACGAGCAGTACTTC.

The chain combines TRBV30 with TRBJ1-3, with D tentatively TRBD1 (5 bases). Germline CDR1 is GTSNPN and CDR2 is SVGIG (reference sequence). Trimming shortened V by 3 bases and J by 7 bases, and 13 bases separated the two germline ends. The length of the CDR3 is 13 residues. The CDR3 sequence: CAWSAGGGNTIYF. The DNA of the CDR3 is TGTGCCTGGAGCGCCGGGGGTGGTAACACCATATATTTT.

The chain employs TRBV19 and TRBJ2-2; tentatively, D is TRBD1 (5 bases). Germline V gene lookup returns CDR1 LNHDA and CDR2 SQIVND (reference sequence). CDR3 size: 13 residues. Trimming pared 4 bases from V and 6 bases from J, leaving 9 bases between. The CDR3 coding sequence is TGTGCCAGTAGTACTCAGGGTTCCGGGGAGCTGTTTTTT. The encoded protein is CASSTQGSGELFF.

For this clone: At one end the junction does not follow the germline gene, possibly because of a read error. The rearrangement links TRBV6-5 to TRBJ2-7; D possibly corresponds to TRBD2 (6 bases). CDR1 MNHEY and CDR2 SVGAGI come from the germline V gene. The CDR3 length is 14 residues. Here the CDR3 DNA reads TGTGCCAGCAGCCGCGGGATAGCCTCCCACGAGCAGTACTTC. It is translated as CASSRGIASHEQYF.

The V gene is TRBV28, the J gene TRBJ1-4, with D possibly being TRBD1 (5 bases). The CDR3 contains 13 residues. Germline loops: CDR1 MDHEN, CDR2 SYDVKM. V shed 7 bases and J shed 6 bases, with 12 bases lying between them. The CDR3 coding sequence is TGTGCCAGCAATATACAGGAAGATGAAAAACTGTTTTTT. Translating gives CASNIQEDEKLFF.

The chain carries TRBV15 and TRBJ1-2, with TRBD1 matching over 11 bases. Germline values: CDR1 LNHNV, CDR2 YYDKDF (reference sequence). CDR3 length equals 15 residues. The V gene end was trimmed by 3 bases and the J gene end by 3 bases; junction bases not matched to a gene: 3. As DNA, the CDR3 is TGTGCCACCAGCAGGGGACAGGGGGTGGACTATGGCTACACCTTC. It translates to CATSRGQGVDYGYTF.

V and J are TRBV18 and TRBJ2-1; 16 bases align to TRBD2. The CDR3 spans 16 residues. CDR1 and CDR2 (germline): KGHSH, LQKENI. V shed 6 bases, J shed 8 bases, and the junction held 7 bases outside the gene matches. CDR3 region: CASSLGLAGGMDEQFF. For the CDR3, the DNA is TGTGCCAGCTCTTTGGGACTAGCGGGAGGGATGGATGAGCAGTTCTTC.

V is TRBV7-2 and J is TRBJ1-2; 8 bases align to TRBD1. This CDR3 region has 15 residues. Trimming cost V 4 bases and J 4 bases; bases outside gene matches: 8. CDR1 is SGHTA, CDR2 FQGNSA, per germline. The DNA of the CDR3 is TGTGCCAGCAGCTCCGACAGGGGCGGGCGCTATGGCTACACCTTC. Its protein product is CASSSDRGGRYGYTF.

The J gene is TRBJ2-2, the V gene TRBV5-5, with TRBD2 matching over 8 bases. This CDR3 region has 15 residues. Germline CDR1 reads SGHKS; CDR2 reads YYEKEE (reference sequence). V lost 6 bases and J lost 6; bases outside the gene matches: 10. CDR3 bases: TGTGCCAGCAACGGGGGACTAGAATGGGCCGGGGAGCTGTTTTTT. Its translation is CASNGGLEWAGELFF. The whole variable domain, remainder taken from reference TRBV5-5 and TRBJ2-2, is DAGVTQSPTHLIKTRGQQVTLRCSPISGHKSVSWYQQVLGQGPQFIFQYYEKEERGRGNFPDRFSARQFPNYSSELNVNALLLGDSALYLCASNGGLEWAGELFFGEGSRLTVL.

The chain uses TRBV7-2 and TRBJ2-7; 8 bases map to TRBD1. Germline assignment: CDR1 SGHTA and CDR2 FQGNSA. J gave up 3 bases and V 1 base, and 2 bases lay outside the gene matches. The CDR3 extends over 14 amino acids. The CDR3 nucleotides read TGTGCCAGCAGCTTAGGGACAGGGAACTACGAGCAGTACTTC. It codes for CASSLGTGNYEQYF.

The V and J genes are TRBV7-9 and TRBJ1-1; 9 bases agree with TRBD1. Losses at the gene ends were 4 bases for V and 10 bases for J; bases not matched to a gene: 7. This CDR3 region has 13 residues. Germline CDR1 SEHNR, CDR2 FQNEAQ (reference sequence). The CDR3 DNA is TGTGCCAGCAGCTATTACAGGGGGCTGGGAGCTTTCTTT. Amino acid sequence: CASSYYRGLGAFF.

This clone was observed a few times. The V and J genes are TRBV4-2 and TRBJ1-4; weak D call: TRBD1 (5 bases). Trimming shortened V by 0 bases and J by 4 bases, and 12 bases separated the two germline ends. CDR3 length equals 16 residues. The germline V gene encodes CDR1 LGHNA and CDR2 YNFKEQ. Here the CDR3 DNA reads TGTGCCAGCAGCCAAGAGGGGGGACGGGGTAATGAAAAACTGTTTTTT. Its protein product is CASSQEGGRGNEKLFF.

CDR3 sequence: CASSPRTSGSTDTQYF. For the CDR3, the DNA is TGTGCCAGTAGTCCGAGGACTAGCGGGAGCACAGATACGCAGTATTTT. The V gene is TRBV19, the J gene TRBJ2-3, with 11 bases aligning to TRBD2. The CDR3 has 16 residues. V shed 5 bases, J shed 0 bases, and the junction held 4 bases outside the gene matches. Per the germline V gene, CDR1 is LNHDA and CDR2 is SQIVND (reference sequence).

The rearrangement links TRBV5-1 to TRBJ1-1; TRBD1 matches 7 bases. This CDR3 comprises 16 residues. V dropped 0 bases and J dropped 0; count of bases not matched to a gene: 5. Germline values: CDR1 SGHRS, CDR2 YFSETQ. CDR3 sequence reads: CASSLEGQPLNTEAFF. The CDR3 nucleotides read TGCGCCAGCAGCTTGGAGGGACAGCCGTTGAACACTGAAGCTTTCTTT.

The chain joins TRBV18 to TRBJ2-2; 9 bases map to TRBD2. V dropped 1 base and J dropped 3; count of bases not matched to a gene: 9. The CDR3 length is 18 residues. Germline V gene lookup returns CDR1 KGHSH and CDR2 LQKENI. Written as DNA, the CDR3 is TGTGCCAGCTCACCACAGTTTATAGCGGGAGAGCACACCGGGGAGCTGTTTTTT. This codes for CASSPQFIAGEHTGELFF.